This record covers a single T cell receptor beta chain. Its antigen remains unidentified. The data were taken from a study of Ad26.COV2.S vaccination and SARS-CoV-2 variants. Study summary: Ad26.COV2.S shots went into the muscle once or twice, 56 days apart.

From germline, CDR1 is SEHNR and CDR2 FQNEAQ (reference sequence). The CDR3 sequence is 18 residues long. The V segment lost 1 base and the J segment 1 base; nucleotides outside the gene matches: 5. Treatment here: 15 to 20 received Ad26.COV2.S at low or high dose, single or two shots; roughly five received placebo; per-sample allocation not given. Sample collection was performed on day 63 after the first vaccine or placebo injection. The vaccine delivered Wuhan-strain SARS-CoV-2 spike through an Ad26 vector. Clones were sequenced by immunoSEQ multiplex PCR, and TCRdb holds only the in-frame ones, with some missing. Of approximately 240,000 clones listed, roughly 90% are singletons. General study findings and limits: Breadth and depth estimates from TCRs may understate total T cell responses. Post-vaccination breadth of spike-specific CD8+ and CD4+ T cell responses was reportedly substantial.

The sample in question was peripheral blood, obtained in a trial of Ad26.COV2.S vaccine versus placebo. The chain uses TRBV7-9 and TRBJ2-1; 12 nucleotides align to TRBD2. The TCR sequence derives from a person between 18 and 65 years old who received the Ad26.COV2.S COVID-19 vaccine or a placebo. The CDR3 DNA reads as TGTGCCAGCAGCTTAGAACTAGCGGGGGGTCTTTCCTACAATGAGCAGTTCTTC. This translates into CASSLELAGGLSYNEQFF.